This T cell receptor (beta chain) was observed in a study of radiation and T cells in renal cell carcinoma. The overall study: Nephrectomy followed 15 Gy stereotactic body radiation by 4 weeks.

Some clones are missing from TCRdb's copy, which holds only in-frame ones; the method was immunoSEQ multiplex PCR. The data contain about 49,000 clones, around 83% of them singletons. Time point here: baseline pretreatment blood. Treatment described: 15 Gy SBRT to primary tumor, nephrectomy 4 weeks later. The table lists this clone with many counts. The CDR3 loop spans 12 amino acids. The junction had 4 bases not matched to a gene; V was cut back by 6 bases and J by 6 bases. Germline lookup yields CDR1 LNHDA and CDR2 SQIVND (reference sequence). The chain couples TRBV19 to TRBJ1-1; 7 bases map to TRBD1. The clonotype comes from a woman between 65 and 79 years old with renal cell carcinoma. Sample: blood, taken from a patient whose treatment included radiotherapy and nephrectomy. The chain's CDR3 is CASSPGQAEAFF. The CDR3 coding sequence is TGTGCCAGTAGCCCTGGACAGGCTGAAGCTTTCTTT.